These T cell receptor beta chains were read from a single sample in a study of cytomegalovirus exposure and HLA in healthy donors. TCRdb's copy holds only in-frame clones and misses some; the assay was immunoSEQ multiplex PCR. Of over 150,000 clones in the sample, 75% were seen once. The sequenced sample consisted of PBMCs. The receptors were gathered from a man younger than 35 in good health and CMV-seronegative. The CDR3 runs from the conserved cysteine through the conserved F or W. The D gene is left open where the match is weak. Some rows mark clone size as missing; the rest say once, few, many or name a class of expanded clone.

d_gene,abundance,v_gene,j_gene,CDR3aa,CDR3nt
-,many,TRBV4-3,TRBJ1-2,CASSQALGDGGYTF,TGCGCCAGCAGCCAAGCCTTAGGGGATGGGGGCTACACCTTC
TRBD1,-,TRBV6-6,TRBJ1-2,CASSYSFGGGHGYTF,TGTGCCAGCAGTTACTCGTTTGGAGGGGGCCATGGCTACACCTTC
TRBD2,once,TRBV2,TRBJ2-1,CASKRTSGSSYNEQFF,TGTGCCAGCAAGCGGACTAGCGGGAGCTCCTACAATGAGCAGTTCTTC
-,-,TRBV7-2,TRBJ1-5,CASSLHGVAQPQHF,TGTGCCAGCAGCCTCCACGGGGTCGCTCAGCCCCAGCATTTT
-,-,TRBV10-1,TRBJ2-2,CASSDGLSTGELFF,TGCGCCAGCAGCGATGGACTCTCCACCGGGGAGCTGTTTTTT
TRBD2,-,TRBV7-9,TRBJ2-7,CASSAPGGDTYF,TGTGCCAGCAGCGCCCCCGGGGGGGACACGTACTTC
TRBD1,once,TRBV9,TRBJ2-5,CASSVGTGQETQYF,TGTGCCAGCAGCGTAGGGACAGGGCAAGAGACCCAGTACTTC
-,-,TRBV19,TRBJ2-7,CASQAGSGEPYEQYF,TGTGCCAGTCAGGCAGGGTCGGGGGAGCCCTACGAGCAGTACTTC
TRBD2,-,TRBV2,TRBJ2-2,CASRGTSGKIGELFF,TGTGCCAGCAGGGGGACTAGCGGGAAGATCGGGGAGCTGTTTTTT
-,few,TRBV27,TRBJ1-1,CASSLSPQTPAAFF,TGTGCCAGCAGTTTGAGCCCCCAAACGCCAGCGGCTTTCTTT
TRBD1,-,TRBV6-4,TRBJ2-3,CASSEGTGGTDTQYF,TGTGCCAGCAGTGAGGGGACAGGAGGCACAGATACGCAGTATTTT
-,-,TRBV18,TRBJ2-4,CASSPPGAGRVDIQYF,TGTGCCAGCTCACCACCGGGCGCGGGGCGGGTGGACATTCAGTACTTC
TRBD2,-,TRBV6-4,TRBJ2-3,CASSDGEGSDTQYF,TGTGCCAGCAGTGACGGGGAGGGGTCAGATACGCAGTATTTT
-,-,TRBV7-2,TRBJ2-7,CASSLGELHGQYF,TGTGCCAGCAGCTTAGGGGAGCTGCACGGGCAGTACTTC
TRBD1,-,TRBV4-3,TRBJ2-7,CASSQGQGAYEQYF,TGCGCCAGCAGCCAAGGACAGGGAGCCTACGAGCAGTACTTC
TRBD2,once,TRBV15,TRBJ2-1,CATSNPPGLAKNEQFF,TGTGCCACCAGTAACCCTCCGGGACTAGCGAAAAATGAGCAGTTCTTC
-,few,TRBV4-3,TRBJ2-2,CASSLTSTGELFF,TGCGCCAGCAGCCTCACTAGCACCGGGGAGCTGTTTTTT
-,-,TRBV5-6,TRBJ2-1,CATQRRSSYNEQFF,TGTGCCACACAAAGACGGAGCTCCTACAATGAGCAGTTCTTC
-,-,TRBV5-4,TRBJ2-1,CASSYLGGDSNEQFF,TGTGCCAGCAGCTATCTTGGCGGGGACAGCAATGAGCAGTTCTTC
TRBD2,-,TRBV9,TRBJ2-1,CASSVGIAGVGEQFF,TGTGCCAGCAGCGTAGGTATAGCGGGAGTCGGCGAGCAGTTCTTC
-,few,TRBV7-2,TRBJ2-7,CASSWRQGHEQYF,TGTGCCAGCAGCTGGCGGCAGGGCCACGAGCAGTACTTC
TRBD1,-,TRBV5-4,TRBJ2-7,CASSPGTGTYEQYF,TGTGCCAGCAGCCCCGGGACAGGCACCTACGAGCAGTACTTC
TRBD2,-,TRBV12-5,TRBJ2-7,CASGFGTSGTVSYEQYF,TGTGCTAGTGGTTTTGGGACTAGCGGGACTGTTAGCTACGAGCAGTACTTC
-,-,TRBV27,TRBJ1-2,CASGLEAGKHYGYTF,TGTGCCAGCGGTTTAGAGGCGGGGAAGCACTATGGCTACACCTTC
TRBD2,-,TRBV6-6,TRBJ2-3,CASSYSERESTDTQYF,TGTGCCAGCAGTTACTCGGAGCGGGAGAGCACAGATACGCAGTATTTT
TRBD2,-,TRBV14,TRBJ2-5,CASSQTGTSVQETQYF,TGTGCCAGCAGCCAGACTGGCACTAGCGTCCAAGAGACCCAGTACTTC
-,-,TRBV27,TRBJ2-1,CASSSRGGLGNEQFF,TGTGCCAGCAGTTCCCGAGGAGGGTTAGGCAATGAGCAGTTCTTC
-,-,TRBV6-5,TRBJ2-2,CASSPGSTGELFF,TGTGCCAGCAGTCCCGGTTCCACCGGGGAGCTGTTTTTT
-,few,TRBV7-2,TRBJ2-2,CASSLGPERAVRELFF,TGTGCCAGCAGCTTAGGCCCGGAGCGCGCAGTGCGGGAGCTGTTTTTT
-,few,TRBV6-4,TRBJ2-3,CASSETTLTDTQYF,TGTGCCAGCAGTGAGACTACTCTCACAGATACGCAGTATTTT
-,-,TRBV18,TRBJ2-1,CASSPVRDEQFF,TGTGCCAGCTCACCAGTGCGGGATGAGCAGTTCTTC
-,-,TRBV27,TRBJ1-5,CASSFRWDGSGGNQPQHF,TGTGCCAGCAGTTTCAGATGGGACGGGTCAGGGGGCAATCAGCCCCAGCATTTT
TRBD1,few,TRBV5-4,TRBJ2-7,CASSSLPGGQDSHEQYF,TGTGCCAGCAGCTCGCTGCCAGGGGGACAGGACTCTCACGAGCAGTACTTC
TRBD1,-,TRBV10-1,TRBJ2-5,CASSEQGSLETQYF,TGCGCCAGCAGTGAACAGGGGAGCCTAGAGACCCAGTACTTC
-,-,TRBV19,TRBJ1-3,CASSIGSSGNTIYF,TGTGCCAGTAGTATAGGGAGCTCTGGAAACACCATATATTTT
-,-,TRBV6-1,TRBJ2-3,CASSEGAQYF,TGTGCCAGCAGTGAAGGCGCGCAGTATTTT
-,-,TRBV29-1,TRBJ1-2,CSVGEGYGYTF,TGCAGCGTGGGGGAGGGCTATGGCTACACCTTC
-,few,TRBV7-2,TRBJ2-7,CASSPGNEQYF,TGTGCCAGCAGCCCGGGGAACGAGCAGTACTTC
TRBD2,-,TRBV4-3,TRBJ2-1,CASSQVGTKHEQFF,TGCGCCAGCAGCCAAGTGGGGACTAAACATGAGCAGTTCTTC
-,-,TRBV6-5,TRBJ2-2,CASSYSGHGELFF,TGTGCCAGCAGTTACTCTGGGCACGGGGAGCTGTTTTTT
-,few,TRBV19,TRBJ1-2,CASQRVDYGYTF,TGTGCCAGCCAGAGGGTTGACTATGGCTACACCTTC